Listed here are 6 T cell receptor beta chains from one sample, sequenced in a study of CD8 T cells in ankylosing spondylitis. TCRdb reprocessed the 5' RACE reads with MiXCR, giving one entry per CDR3 protein. Among 250,000 or so distinct CDR3 sequences listed, about 24% were seen once. Sequenced: blood, either unsorted or a sorted T cell fraction (not recorded which). These receptors were taken from a male donor with ankylosing spondylitis or in good health (not recorded which).

This clonotype has only a few counts. The chain is built from TRBV6-1 and TRBJ2-1, with TRBD1 as a possible D gene (6 bases). Germline CDR1 is MNHNS and CDR2 is SASEGT. The CDR3 loop spans 16 amino acids. The V and J ends lost 6 bases and 8 bases respectively, with 23 bases between them. The CDR3 coding sequence is TGTGCCAGCAGCTCCAGGGGTCACCCGCGAGGCGATGAGCAGTTCTTC. Encoded protein: CASSSRGHPRGDEQFF.

This clonotype turned up a few times. This sequence joins TRBV27 and TRBJ2-1; weak D call: TRBD2 (6 bases). The CDR3 contains 14 residues. Trimming removed 11 bases from V and 4 bases from J, with 18 bases in between. CDR1 MNHEY and CDR2 SMNVEV come from the germline V gene (reference sequence). The DNA for the CDR3 is TGTGCCGCCCTCCCGCAGCGGGTTTACAATGAGCAGTTCTTC. Its translation is CAALPQRVYNEQFF.

In its sample, this clonotype was seen many times. This chain uses TRBV10-3 with TRBJ2-1; D remains ambiguous. The V end was cut by 3 bases, the J end by 7 bases, with 10 bases between. CDR1 and CDR2 from the germline V gene are ENHRY and SYGVKD. CDR3 size: 13 residues. CDR3 DNA: TGTGCCATCAGTGATCCACTGTCGAATGAGCAGTTCTTC. The encoded protein is CAISDPLSNEQFF.

The chain carries TRBV9 and TRBJ2-7; D is uncertain. V was shortened by 4 bases and J by 0 bases, with 8 bases between the two germline ends. The CDR3 totals 13 residues. Per the germline V gene, CDR1 is SGDLS and CDR2 is YYNGEE. The DNA of the CDR3 is TGTGCCAGCAGCTATGGTAGCTCCTACGAGCAGTACTTC. Translated: CASSYGSSYEQYF.

This chain connects TRBV7-9 to TRBJ1-1; D unresolved. This CDR3 has 14 amino acids. Germline V lookup: CDR1 SEHNR, CDR2 FQNEAQ (reference sequence). The V end was cut by 5 bases, the J end by 1 base, with 11 bases between. CDR3 in DNA: TGTGCCAGCAGCCCGAGGACCCAGAACACTGAAGCTTTCTTT. Translation gives CASSPRTQNTEAFF.

V and J are TRBV5-4 and TRBJ2-1, with D perhaps matching TRBD1 (6 bases). CDR3 length equals 13 residues. Deletions cut 2 bases from V and 7 bases from J, with 10 bases between. Per the germline V gene, CDR1 is SGHNT and CDR2 is YYREEE (reference sequence). This chain's CDR3 is CASSLDRQNEQFF. CDR3 bases: TGTGCCAGCAGCTTAGACAGGCAGAATGAGCAGTTCTTC. The full variable domain, in which reference TRBV5-4 and TRBJ2-1 provide the parts outside the CDR3, is ETGVTQSPTHLIKTRGQQVTLRCSSQSGHNTVSWYQQALGQGPQFIFQYYREEENGRGNFPPRFSGLQFPNYSSELNVNALELDDSALYLCASSLDRQNEQFFGPGTRLTVL.